This T cell receptor (beta chain) was captured in a study of blood T cells in healthy people across ages. The CDR3 runs 13 residues. Germline-derived CDR1 and CDR2 are DFQATT and SNEGSKA (reference sequence). A second PCR, run for about 7 to 11 cycles, used a sample-barcoded 5' primer plus a J-beta primer mix. TCRdb re-called the 5' RACE reads through MiXCR, storing one row per CDR3 protein. Here the sample spans about 680,000 distinct CDR3 sequences, roughly 50% being singletons. Sequencing used blood. The chain recombines TRBV20-1 with TRBJ2-5, with D unresolved. Matching the DNA end better, TRBJ2-7 makes the J call doubtful. This receptor was identified in an older woman in good health. The CDR3 DNA is TGCAGTGCTTCGGGCCGGTCGGAATACGAGCAGTACTTC. It is translated as CSASGRSEYEQYF.